What follows describes a single T cell receptor (beta chain). Its antigen is currently unknown. The data were obtained in a study of Ad26.COV2.S vaccination and SARS-CoV-2 variants. Study-level background: Each vaccinee took Ad26.COV2.S intramuscularly, once or twice 56 days apart.

Assay used: immunoSEQ multiplex PCR; TCRdb lists only in-frame clones, some missing. The sample has 400,000 to 500,000 clones, approximately 90% seen once. Documented treatment: roughly 20 received Ad26.COV2.S at low or high dose, single or two shots; about 5 received placebo; per-sample allocation not given. The samples date from day 63 after the first vaccine or placebo injection. Aged 18-55 years, donor was enrolled in Boston in 2020. Points from the study as a whole: The breadth of spike-specific CD8+ and CD4+ T cell responses after vaccination was reportedly substantial.

V shed 3 bases and J shed 0 bases, with 15 bases lying between them. Germline V gene sequence: CDR1 MNHEY, CDR2 SMNVEV (reference sequence). The CDR3 length is 18 residues. The source material was peripheral blood, sampled in a trial of Ad26.COV2.S vaccine versus placebo. The V gene is TRBV27, the J gene TRBJ2-6; D not certain. The clonotype originates from a person aged 18-65 years who received the Ad26.COV2.S COVID-19 vaccine or a placebo. DNA for the CDR3: TGTGCCAGCAGTTTCCGGTACGAGACCAACTCTGGGGCCAACGTCCTGACTTTC. It specifies CASSFRYETNSGANVLTF.